This TCR beta chain came from a study of blood T cell repertoires in COVID-19. In germline, CDR1 is MNHEY, CDR2 SVGAGI. Trimming took 5 bases from V and 2 from J; bases not matched to a gene: 6. The CDR3 contains 14 residues. In the study's own analysis: Amplification from reference gene primers served as the basis for estimated nucleated cell counts. Assay: immunoSEQ multiplex PCR; the TCRdb copy retains only in-frame clones and omits some. Clone size and V and J calls were adopted from that table, with D and trimming inferred from the DNA. The data show about 50,000 clones, roughly nine tenths seen once.

The clonotype was recovered from a man aged 55 to 70 with active or convalescent COVID-19. Sequences were obtained from peripheral blood. The J gene is TRBJ2-7, the V gene TRBV6-5; 7 nucleotides agree with TRBD2. The CDR3 bases are TGTGCCAGCAGTACCCGGGGGAGGGCCTACGAGCAGTACTTC. Translating it yields CASSTRGRAYEQYF.